This is a list of T cell receptor beta chains from one sample in a study of blood T cell repertoires in COVID-19. Here immunoSEQ multiplex PCR was the method, and the copy in TCRdb shows in-frame clones only, minus some. The sample comprises 350,000 or so clones, around 88% of which are singletons, and 1.5% to 2% rests with the top ten. Sequenced material: peripheral blood. All receptors come from a woman aged 30 to 39 with COVID-19, enrolled during active disease. Each CDR3 is given with its conserved first and last residue. A D gene is named only where the DNA matches it firmly. Part of the rows lack a size; the others show once, few, many or a class for expanded clones.

clone_size: .
d_call: .
v_call: TRBV19
j_call: TRBJ1-2
cdr3_aa: CASTDTGYLGGYTF
cdr3_nt: TGTGCCAGTACGGACACAGGGTACTTAGGTGGCTACACCTTC

clone_size: .
d_call: .
v_call: TRBV28
j_call: TRBJ1-6
cdr3_aa: CASNRDNSPLHF
cdr3_nt: TGTGCCAGTAACAGGGATAATTCACCCCTCCACTTT

clone_size: .
d_call: TRBD1
v_call: TRBV7-9
j_call: TRBJ1-1
cdr3_aa: CASSQRTGMNTEAFF
cdr3_nt: TGTGCCAGCAGTCAACGGACAGGCATGAACACTGAAGCTTTCTTT

clone_size: .
d_call: TRBD1
v_call: TRBV4-3
j_call: TRBJ2-7
cdr3_aa: CASSHQRQGAYEQYF
cdr3_nt: TGCGCCAGCAGCCACCAACGACAGGGTGCCTACGAGCAGTACTTC

clone_size: .
d_call: TRBD1
v_call: TRBV2
j_call: TRBJ2-6
cdr3_aa: CASRTWTGRSSGANVLTF
cdr3_nt: TGTGCCAGCAGGACGTGGACAGGGCGTAGCTCTGGGGCCAACGTCCTGACTTTC

clone_size: .
d_call: .
v_call: TRBV2
j_call: TRBJ1-1
cdr3_aa: CASSGTVNTEAFF
cdr3_nt: TGTGCCAGCAGTGGGACAGTGAACACTGAAGCTTTCTTT

clone_size: few
d_call: TRBD1
v_call: TRBV4-1
j_call: TRBJ1-5
cdr3_aa: CASSQVLTGEAQPQHF
cdr3_nt: TGCGCCAGCAGCCAAGTGCTGACAGGGGAGGCTCAGCCCCAGCATTTT

clone_size: .
d_call: TRBD1
v_call: TRBV19
j_call: TRBJ1-1
cdr3_aa: CASSRNTGGNTEAFF
cdr3_nt: TGTGCCAGTAGTAGAAACACAGGGGGCAACACTGAAGCTTTCTTT

clone_size: .
d_call: .
v_call: TRBV5-5
j_call: TRBJ2-3
cdr3_aa: CASSLDRPDTQYF
cdr3_nt: TGTGCCAGCAGCCTCGACAGGCCAGATACGCAGTATTTT

clone_size: .
d_call: .
v_call: TRBV7-8
j_call: TRBJ1-4
cdr3_aa: CASSLARVGEPNEKLFF
cdr3_nt: TGTGCCAGCAGCTTAGCCCGGGTGGGAGAACCTAATGAAAAACTGTTTTTT

clone_size: .
d_call: .
v_call: TRBV5-4
j_call: TRBJ1-1
cdr3_aa: CASSVRPGGGLTEAFF
cdr3_nt: TGTGCCAGCAGCGTCCGCCCCGGGGGGGGGCTAACTGAAGCTTTCTTT

clone_size: .
d_call: TRBD1
v_call: TRBV13
j_call: TRBJ1-1
cdr3_aa: CASSYRGGRDTEAFF
cdr3_nt: TGTGCCAGCAGTTACAGGGGGGGTAGGGACACTGAAGCTTTCTTT

clone_size: .
d_call: .
v_call: TRBV9
j_call: TRBJ1-2
cdr3_aa: CASSVDAGRNYGYTF
cdr3_nt: TGTGCCAGCAGCGTAGATGCAGGGCGTAACTATGGCTACACCTTC

clone_size: once
d_call: .
v_call: TRBV5-1
j_call: TRBJ2-2
cdr3_aa: CASSLGVSALKSGELFF
cdr3_nt: TGCGCCAGCAGCTTGGGGGTTAGCGCTCTGAAGTCCGGGGAGCTGTTTTTT

clone_size: .
d_call: .
v_call: TRBV9
j_call: TRBJ1-5
cdr3_aa: CASSVGGFDQPQHF
cdr3_nt: TGTGCCAGCAGCGTAGGAGGCTTTGATCAGCCCCAGCATTTT

clone_size: .
d_call: TRBD2
v_call: TRBV4-2
j_call: TRBJ2-5
cdr3_aa: CASSQATSGGAETQYF
cdr3_nt: TGTGCCAGCAGCCAAGCGACTAGCGGGGGGGCAGAGACCCAGTACTTC

clone_size: .
d_call: TRBD2
v_call: TRBV5-6
j_call: TRBJ2-7
cdr3_aa: CASSRTSGGLEQYF
cdr3_nt: TGTGCCAGCAGCCGGACTAGCGGGGGATTAGAGCAGTACTTC

clone_size: .
d_call: TRBD2
v_call: TRBV13
j_call: TRBJ2-7
cdr3_aa: CASSYLAVSSYEQYF
cdr3_nt: TGTGCCAGCAGCTACCTAGCGGTGAGCTCCTACGAGCAGTACTTC

clone_size: .
d_call: .
v_call: TRBV6-2/TRBV6-3
j_call: TRBJ1-5
cdr3_aa: CASSVRRGDQPQHF
cdr3_nt: TGTGCCAGCAGTGTTAGGAGGGGAGACCAGCCCCAGCATTTT

clone_size: .
d_call: .
v_call: TRBV9
j_call: TRBJ1-1
cdr3_aa: CASSVVSGMNTEAFF
cdr3_nt: TGTGCCAGCAGCGTAGTCTCAGGGATGAACACTGAAGCTTTCTTT

clone_size: few
d_call: TRBD1
v_call: TRBV19
j_call: TRBJ2-3
cdr3_aa: CASSRTTGVGTDTQYF
cdr3_nt: TGTGCCAGTAGTAGAACGACAGGGGTTGGCACAGATACGCAGTATTTT

clone_size: .
d_call: TRBD2
v_call: TRBV11-2
j_call: TRBJ2-3
cdr3_aa: CASSYSGGPGDTQYF
cdr3_nt: TGTGCCAGCAGCTATTCGGGGGGGCCTGGAGATACGCAGTATTTT

clone_size: once
d_call: .
v_call: TRBV20-1
j_call: TRBJ1-1
cdr3_aa: CSASWRANTEAFF
cdr3_nt: TGCAGTGCTAGTTGGCGGGCTAACACTGAAGCTTTCTTT

clone_size: .
d_call: .
v_call: TRBV5-4
j_call: TRBJ2-1
cdr3_aa: CASSFTAYNEQFF
cdr3_nt: TGTGCCAGCAGCTTCACAGCCTACAATGAGCAGTTCTTC

clone_size: .
d_call: TRBD2
v_call: TRBV6-5
j_call: TRBJ2-3
cdr3_aa: CASHLTDGGAGGQYF
cdr3_nt: TGTGCCAGCCACCTTACTGACGGGGGGGCCGGAGGGCAGTATTTT

clone_size: .
d_call: .
v_call: TRBV18
j_call: TRBJ1-3
cdr3_aa: CASSPGQQGSGNTIYF
cdr3_nt: TGTGCCAGCTCACCCGGACAGCAAGGCTCTGGAAACACCATATATTTT

clone_size: .
d_call: .
v_call: TRBV6-1
j_call: TRBJ2-5
cdr3_aa: CASSAFFAGPPQETQYF
cdr3_nt: TGTGCCAGCAGTGCCTTCTTTGCGGGACCCCCACAAGAGACCCAGTACTTC

clone_size: .
d_call: .
v_call: TRBV7-3
j_call: TRBJ2-3
cdr3_aa: CASSPSGLSTDTQYF
cdr3_nt: TGTGCCAGCAGCCCAAGCGGGCTCAGCACAGATACGCAGTATTTT

clone_size: .
d_call: TRBD1
v_call: TRBV28
j_call: TRBJ2-2
cdr3_aa: CASSLLTGGGTGELFF
cdr3_nt: TGTGCCAGCAGTCTCCTGACAGGGGGCGGGACCGGGGAGCTGTTTTTT

clone_size: .
d_call: TRBD1
v_call: TRBV5-1
j_call: TRBJ1-4
cdr3_aa: CASSLAEGTGEEKLFF
cdr3_nt: TGCGCCAGCAGCTTGGCCGAGGGGACAGGAGAGGAAAAACTGTTTTTT

clone_size: .
d_call: .
v_call: TRBV5-3
j_call: TRBJ2-3
cdr3_aa: CARSEDTSTDTQYF
cdr3_nt: TGTGCCAGAAGCGAAGACACCTCCACAGATACGCAGTATTTT

clone_size: .
d_call: .
v_call: TRBV11-2
j_call: TRBJ2-1
cdr3_aa: CASSFGGRNEQFF
cdr3_nt: TGTGCCAGCAGCTTCGGGGGTCGGAATGAGCAGTTCTTC

clone_size: .
d_call: TRBD1
v_call: TRBV11-1
j_call: TRBJ2-7
cdr3_aa: CASSADRGHEQYF
cdr3_nt: TGTGCCAGCAGCGCCGACAGGGGGCACGAGCAGTACTTC

clone_size: once
d_call: .
v_call: TRBV28
j_call: TRBJ1-6
cdr3_aa: CASSPADFSYNSPLHF
cdr3_nt: TGTGCCAGCAGTCCTGCAGATTTCTCCTATAATTCACCCCTCCACTTT

clone_size: .
d_call: .
v_call: TRBV5-1
j_call: TRBJ2-7
cdr3_aa: CASRGSSYEQYF
cdr3_nt: TGCGCCAGCAGGGGGAGCTCCTACGAGCAGTACTTC

clone_size: .
d_call: .
v_call: TRBV21-1
j_call: TRBJ1-3
cdr3_aa: CATPLKGAFSGNTIYF
cdr3_nt: TGTGCCACCCCCTTGAAGGGGGCTTTCTCTGGAAACACCATATATTTT

clone_size: once
d_call: .
v_call: TRBV19
j_call: TRBJ1-1
cdr3_aa: CASSIGGTGWAEAFF
cdr3_nt: TGTGCCAGTAGTATAGGTGGCACGGGATGGGCTGAAGCTTTCTTT

clone_size: .
d_call: .
v_call: TRBV6-1
j_call: TRBJ1-2
cdr3_aa: CASSEDGGANYGYTF
cdr3_nt: TGTGCCAGCAGTGAAGACGGGGGAGCCAACTATGGCTACACCTTC

clone_size: .
d_call: .
v_call: TRBV5-1
j_call: TRBJ2-1
cdr3_aa: CASSGLQGPPLNEQFF
cdr3_nt: TGCGCCAGCAGCGGACTACAGGGGCCCCCTCTCAATGAGCAGTTCTTC

clone_size: .
d_call: TRBD1
v_call: TRBV7-2
j_call: TRBJ2-2
cdr3_aa: CASSTAGQATGELFF
cdr3_nt: TGTGCCAGCAGCACTGCGGGACAGGCCACCGGGGAGCTGTTTTTT

clone_size: once
d_call: .
v_call: TRBV4-2
j_call: TRBJ2-3
cdr3_aa: CASSASQRAYTDTQYF
cdr3_nt: TGTGCCAGCAGCGCAAGCCAGCGGGCCTACACAGATACGCAGTATTTT